This T cell receptor beta chain was sequenced during a study of blood T cells in healthy people across ages. This CDR3 has 15 residues. General study findings and limits: Long-lived donors carried more naive CD4+ cells and greater diversity than aged donors. The study could not conclusively compare naive and antigen-experienced cells, given its unsorted PBMCs. A roughly linear fall in TCR beta diversity per million T cells was seen with increasing age.

A note on this clonotype: Its antigen is unknown.

Using a J-beta primer mix together with a sample-barcoded 5' primer, a second PCR was run for roughly 6 to 11 cycles. The template-switch adaptor, which had 12 random nucleotides, put a tag on each cDNA molecule. TCRdb called the 5' RACE reads again in MiXCR, with one record for every CDR3 protein. The top ten hold over 5% of the sample, which has roughly 1,300,000 distinct CDR3 sequences, approximately 63% seen once. V usage is TRBV12-3 or TRBV12-4 and J usage is TRBJ2-5; TRBD2 agrees at 9 bases. The end of the DNA aligns better with TRBJ2-7, so the J call may be wrong. Sample: blood. This TCR derives from a man aged 18 to 35 in good health. The CDR3 region is CASSIHGGGVYEQYF. The CDR3 region has the DNA TGTGCCAGCAGTATCCACGGCGGGGGGGTTTACGAGCAGTACTTC.